These 6 T cell receptor beta chains came from one sample sequenced in a study of cytomegalovirus exposure and HLA in healthy donors. Primers for the PCR totalled 60 Vbeta and 13 Jbeta. TCRdb's table, derived via immunoSEQ multiplex PCR, lists solely in-frame clones and lacks some. The repertoire includes roughly 100,000 clones, approximately 85% of them detected once, and around 3.9% sits in the top ten. Input material: PBMCs. The receptors were sampled from a man aged 30 to 39 in good health and CMV-seronegative.

This clone has a handful of counts. This chain connects TRBV4-2 to TRBJ2-6, with no clear D. The CDR3 consists of 18 residues. The V and J ends lost 2 bases and 4 bases respectively, with 18 bases between them. Per the germline V gene, CDR1 is LGHNA and CDR2 is YNFKEQ. The CDR3 sequence is CASSQNPASNTGANVLTF. The CDR3 DNA sequence: TGTGCCAGCAGCCAAAATCCAGCGTCGAACACAGGGGCCAACGTCCTGACTTTC.

This clone was counted only a few times. The CDR3 DNA reads TGTGCCAGCAGTGTCCTGACAGGGCGGGGTAATTCACCCCTCCACTTT. Its translation: CASSVLTGRGNSPLHF. This rearrangement joins TRBV6-1 to TRBJ1-6; TRBD1 aligns across 7 bases. The CDR3 is 16 residues long. In germline, CDR1 is MNHNS, CDR2 SASEGT. The trim removed 4 bases at V and 6 bases at J, leaving 9 bases unmatched.

A single count supports this clone. CDR3 coding DNA: TGTGCCTTTTACGTTTTTGGAGGGAGAGGATGGGAGACCCAGTACTTC. It translates to CAFYVFGGRGWETQYF. The chain is built from TRBV30 and TRBJ2-5; a possible D gene is TRBD2 (6 bases). The CDR3 covers 16 residues. Germline V gene data show CDR1 as GTSNPN and CDR2 as SVGIG (reference sequence). V lost 7 bases and J lost 5, with 26 bases in between.

The CDR3 loop is CAWSVGGALQETQYF. In DNA form, the CDR3 reads TGTGCCTGGAGTGTTGGGGGGGCCCTCCAAGAGACCCAGTACTTC. The chain is built from TRBV30 and TRBJ2-5, with D tentatively TRBD2 (7 bases). With 0 bases removed from V and 1 base from J, the gap between germline ends came to 12 bases. Germline CDR1 reads GTSNPN; CDR2 reads SVGIG (reference sequence). The CDR3 consists of 15 residues. Filled out from reference TRBV30 and TRBJ2-5, the complete variable domain reads SQTIHQWPATLVQPVGSPLSLECTVEGTSNPNLYWYRQAAGRGLQLLFYSVGIGQISSEVPQNLSASRPQDRQFILSSKKLLLSDSGFYLCAWSVGGALQETQYFGPGTRLLVL.

As for this clone: One end of the junction is discordant with germline, which a read error may explain. The chain has TRBV10-3 and TRBJ1-2, with D possibly TRBD1 on 6 matching bases. Germline loops: CDR1 ENHRY, CDR2 SYGVKD. This CDR3 comprises 12 residues. CDR3 amino acids: CAISDTGTGYAF. In DNA form, the CDR3 reads TGTGCCATCAGCGATACAGGGACGGGCTACGCCTTC.

This chain joins TRBV4-2 and TRBJ2-2, with a tentative D call TRBD1 (6 bases). Trimming cost V 1 base and J 7 bases, with 16 bases left between them. This CDR3 is 16 amino acids long. Per the germline V gene, CDR1 is LGHNA and CDR2 is YNFKEQ. CDR3 sequence (DNA): TGTGCCAGCAGCCAAGTTGTAACAGGGCCTCACGGGGAGCTGTTTTTT. Its translation: CASSQVVTGPHGELFF.